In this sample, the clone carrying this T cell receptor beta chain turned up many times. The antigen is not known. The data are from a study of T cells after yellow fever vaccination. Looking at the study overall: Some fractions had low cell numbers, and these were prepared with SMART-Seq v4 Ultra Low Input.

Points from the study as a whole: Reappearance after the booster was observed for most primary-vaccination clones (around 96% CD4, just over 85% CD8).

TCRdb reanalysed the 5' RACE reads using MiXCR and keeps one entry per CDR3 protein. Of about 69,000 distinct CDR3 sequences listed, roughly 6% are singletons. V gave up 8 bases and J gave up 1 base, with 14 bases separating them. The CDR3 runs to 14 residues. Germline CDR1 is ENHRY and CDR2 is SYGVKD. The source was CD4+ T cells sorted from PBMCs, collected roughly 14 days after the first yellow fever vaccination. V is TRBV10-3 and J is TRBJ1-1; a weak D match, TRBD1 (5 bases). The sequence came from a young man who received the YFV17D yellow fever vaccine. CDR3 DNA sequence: TGTGCCATCTCGTATGCAGGGACGAACACTGAAGCTTTCTTT. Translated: CAISYAGTNTEAFF.